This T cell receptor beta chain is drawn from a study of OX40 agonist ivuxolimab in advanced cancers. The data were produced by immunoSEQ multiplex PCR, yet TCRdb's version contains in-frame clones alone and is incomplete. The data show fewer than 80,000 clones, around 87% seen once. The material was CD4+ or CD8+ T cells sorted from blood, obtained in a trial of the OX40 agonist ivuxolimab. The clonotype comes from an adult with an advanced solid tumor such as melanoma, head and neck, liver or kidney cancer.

The CDR3 region has the DNA TGTGCCACCAGCAGACCTAGGGGGGGGACACTAAGCAATCAGCCCCAGCATTTT. Amino acids: CATSRPRGGTLSNQPQHF. The chain joins TRBV15 to TRBJ1-5; TRBD1 might be the D (6 bases). V lost 2 bases and J 1 base, leaving 18 bases between the germline ends. This CDR3 comprises 18 residues. In germline, CDR1 is LNHNV, CDR2 YYDKDF (reference sequence).